Below, one TCR beta chain is given with its context. The sample belongs to a study of blood T cell repertoires in COVID-19. V shed 3 bases and J 0 bases; nucleotides not matched to a gene: 19. Germline V lookup: CDR1 SGHRS, CDR2 YFSETQ. The CDR3 sequence is 20 residues long. Some clones are missing from TCRdb's copy, which holds only in-frame ones; the method was immunoSEQ multiplex PCR. This table holds about 170,000 clones, around 82% found once. Specimen: PBMCs or T cells enriched from blood (not recorded which). This rearrangement joins TRBV5-1 to TRBJ1-1, with 8 bases matching TRBD1. The receptor was isolated from a woman between 45 and 65 years old in a cohort exposed to, infected with or recovered from COVID-19 (not recorded which). DNA of the CDR3: TGCGCCAGCAGCTCGACAGGGGCAGTTGGTGGTCGTTTGATGAACACTGAAGCTTTCTTT. Its translation is CASSSTGAVGGRLMNTEAFF.